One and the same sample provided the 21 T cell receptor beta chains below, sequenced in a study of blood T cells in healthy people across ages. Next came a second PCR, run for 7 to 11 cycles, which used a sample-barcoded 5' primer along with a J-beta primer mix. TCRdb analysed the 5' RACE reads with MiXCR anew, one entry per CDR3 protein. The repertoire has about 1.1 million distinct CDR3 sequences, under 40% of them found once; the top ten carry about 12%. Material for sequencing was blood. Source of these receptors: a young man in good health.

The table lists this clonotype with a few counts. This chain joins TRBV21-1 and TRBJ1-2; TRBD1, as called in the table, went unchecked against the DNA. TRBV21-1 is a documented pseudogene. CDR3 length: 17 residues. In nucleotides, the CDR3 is TGTGCCAGCAGCAAAGTCCAGGGTCAGACGTCTGACTATGGCTACACCTTC. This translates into CASSKVQGQTSDYGYTF.

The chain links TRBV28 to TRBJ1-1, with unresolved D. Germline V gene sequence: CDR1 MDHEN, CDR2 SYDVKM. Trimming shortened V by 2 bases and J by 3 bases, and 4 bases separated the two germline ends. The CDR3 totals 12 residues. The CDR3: CASSLIDTEAFF. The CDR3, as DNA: TGTGCCAGCAGTTTAATTGACACTGAAGCTTTCTTT.

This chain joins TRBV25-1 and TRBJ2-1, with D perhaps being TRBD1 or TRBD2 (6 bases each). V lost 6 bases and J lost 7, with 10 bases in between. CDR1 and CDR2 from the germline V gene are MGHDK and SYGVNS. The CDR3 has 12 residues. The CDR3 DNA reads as TGTGCCAGCAGAAAAGGGGGGAATGAGCAGTTCTTC. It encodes CASRKGGNEQFF.

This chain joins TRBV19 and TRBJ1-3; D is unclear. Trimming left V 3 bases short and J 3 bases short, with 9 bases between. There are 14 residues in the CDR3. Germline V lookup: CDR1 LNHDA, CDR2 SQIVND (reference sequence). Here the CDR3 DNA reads TGTGCCAGTAGTATCAATCCTGTTGGAAACACCATATATTTT. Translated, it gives CASSINPVGNTIYF.

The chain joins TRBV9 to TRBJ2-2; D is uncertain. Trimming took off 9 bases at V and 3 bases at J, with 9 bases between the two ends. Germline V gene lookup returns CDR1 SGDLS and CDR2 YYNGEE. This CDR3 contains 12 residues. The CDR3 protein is CATETDTGELFF. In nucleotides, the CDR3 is TGTGCCACCGAGACGGACACCGGGGAGCTGTTTTTT. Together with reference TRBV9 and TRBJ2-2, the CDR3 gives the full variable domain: DSGVTQTPKHLITATGQRVTLRCSPRSGDLSVYWYQQSLDQGLQFLIQYYNGEERAKGNILERFSAQQFPDLHSELNLSSLELGDSALYFCATETDTGELFFGEGSRLTVL.

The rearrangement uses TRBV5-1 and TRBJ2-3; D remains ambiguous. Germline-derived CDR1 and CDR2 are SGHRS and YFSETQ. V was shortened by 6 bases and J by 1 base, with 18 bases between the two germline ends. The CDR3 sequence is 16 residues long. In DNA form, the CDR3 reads TGCGCCAGCAACCCAGGACGAGGACCTGGCACAGATACGCAGTATTTT. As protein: CASNPGRGPGTDTQYF.

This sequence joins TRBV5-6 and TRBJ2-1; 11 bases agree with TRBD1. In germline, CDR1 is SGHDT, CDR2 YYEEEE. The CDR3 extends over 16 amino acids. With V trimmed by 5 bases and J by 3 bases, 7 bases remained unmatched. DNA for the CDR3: TGTGCCAGCAGGGGGCGGGGACAGGGGGACTACAATGAGCAGTTCTTC. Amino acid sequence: CASRGRGQGDYNEQFF.

The CDR3 sequence: CASSLGGLANEQFF. The DNA of the CDR3 is TGTGCCAGCAGCTTAGGGGGACTAGCGAATGAGCAGTTCTTC. V usage is TRBV7-6 and J usage is TRBJ2-1; 10 positions agree with TRBD2. The CDR3 has 14 amino acids. J was trimmed by 7 bases and V by 1 base; bases with no gene match: 1. In germline, CDR1 is SGHVS, CDR2 FNYEAQ.

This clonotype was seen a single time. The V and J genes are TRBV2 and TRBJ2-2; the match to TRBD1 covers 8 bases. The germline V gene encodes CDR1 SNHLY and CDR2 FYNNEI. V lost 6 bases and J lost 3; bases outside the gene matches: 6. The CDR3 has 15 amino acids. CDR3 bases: TGTGCCAGCAGCGCGGACAGGGTGTACACCGGGGAGCTGTTTTTT. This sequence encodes CASSADRVYTGELFF.

The CDR3 DNA sequence: TGTGCCAGCAGTGGACAGGCTGGCACCGGGGAGCTGTTTTTT. As protein: CASSGQAGTGELFF. This chain links TRBV2 with TRBJ2-2, with a weak D call TRBD1 (6 bases). Germline lookup yields CDR1 SNHLY and CDR2 FYNNEI. The CDR3 totals 14 residues. Between the trimmed V and J ends, which lost 4 bases and 4 bases, there was a span of 10 bases.

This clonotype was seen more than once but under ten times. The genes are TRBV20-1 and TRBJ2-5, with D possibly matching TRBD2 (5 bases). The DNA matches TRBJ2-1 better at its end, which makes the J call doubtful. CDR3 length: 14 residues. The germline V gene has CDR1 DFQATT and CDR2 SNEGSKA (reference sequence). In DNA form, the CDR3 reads TGCAGTGCTCCAAACGGGGTACTCCAAGAGACCCAGTTCTTC. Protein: CSAPNGVLQETQFF.

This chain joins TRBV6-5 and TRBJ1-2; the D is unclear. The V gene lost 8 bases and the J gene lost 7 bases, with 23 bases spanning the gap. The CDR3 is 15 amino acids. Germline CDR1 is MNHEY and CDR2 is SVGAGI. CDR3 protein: CASGNGEGVLGGYTF. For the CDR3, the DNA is TGTGCCAGCGGTAACGGGGAGGGTGTTTTAGGTGGCTACACCTTC.

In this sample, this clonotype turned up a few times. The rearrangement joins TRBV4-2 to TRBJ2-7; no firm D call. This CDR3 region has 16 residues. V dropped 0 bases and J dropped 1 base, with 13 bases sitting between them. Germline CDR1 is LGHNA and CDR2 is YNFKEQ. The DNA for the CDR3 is TGTGCCAGCAGCCAAGATCTTGGTGCAGGTTCCTACGAGCAGTACTTC. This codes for CASSQDLGAGSYEQYF.

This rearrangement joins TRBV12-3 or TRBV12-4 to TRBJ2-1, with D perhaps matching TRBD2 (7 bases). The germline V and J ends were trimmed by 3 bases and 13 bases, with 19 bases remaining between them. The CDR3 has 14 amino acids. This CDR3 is CASSLSGGQETQFF. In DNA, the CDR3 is TGTGCCAGCAGTTTGTCGGGGGGACAAGAGACCCAGTTCTTC.

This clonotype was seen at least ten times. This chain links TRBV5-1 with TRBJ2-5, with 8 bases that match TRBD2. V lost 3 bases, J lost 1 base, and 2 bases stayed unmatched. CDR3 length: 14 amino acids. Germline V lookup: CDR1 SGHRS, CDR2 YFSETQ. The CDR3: CASSSTSGQETQYF. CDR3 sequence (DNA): TGCGCCAGCAGCTCCACTAGCGGCCAAGAGACCCAGTACTTC.

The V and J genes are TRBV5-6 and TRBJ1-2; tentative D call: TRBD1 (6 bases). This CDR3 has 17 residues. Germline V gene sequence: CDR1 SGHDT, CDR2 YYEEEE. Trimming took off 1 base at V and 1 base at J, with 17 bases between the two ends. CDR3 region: CASSLRTEFRGNYGYTF. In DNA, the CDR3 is TGTGCCAGCAGCTTGCGCACAGAATTCAGGGGTAACTATGGCTACACCTTC. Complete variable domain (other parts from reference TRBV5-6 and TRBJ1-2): DAGVTQSPTHLIKTRGQQVTLRCSPKSGHDTVSWYQQALGQGPQFIFQYYEEEERQRGNFPDRFSGHQFPNYSSELNVNALLLGDSALYLCASSLRTEFRGNYGYTFGSGTRLTVV.

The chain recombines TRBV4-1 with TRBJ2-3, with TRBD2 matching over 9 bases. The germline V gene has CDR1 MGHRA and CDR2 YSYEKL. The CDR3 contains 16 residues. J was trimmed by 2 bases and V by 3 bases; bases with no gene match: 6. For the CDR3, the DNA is TGCGCCAGCAGCCACCGGCTAGCGGGGTACACAGATACGCAGTATTTT. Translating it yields CASSHRLAGYTDTQYF.

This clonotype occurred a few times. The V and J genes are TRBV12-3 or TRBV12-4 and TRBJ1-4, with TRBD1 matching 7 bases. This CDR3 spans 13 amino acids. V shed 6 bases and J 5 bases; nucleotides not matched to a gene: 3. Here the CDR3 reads CASRQTGNEKLFF. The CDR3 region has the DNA TGTGCCAGCAGACAGACAGGGAATGAAAAACTGTTTTTT.

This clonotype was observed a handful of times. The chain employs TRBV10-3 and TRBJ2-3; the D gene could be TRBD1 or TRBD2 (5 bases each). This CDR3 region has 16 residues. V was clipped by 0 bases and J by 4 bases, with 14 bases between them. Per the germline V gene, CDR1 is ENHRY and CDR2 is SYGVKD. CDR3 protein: CAISESKGTVADTQYF. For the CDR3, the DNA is TGTGCCATCAGTGAGTCCAAGGGGACGGTCGCAGATACGCAGTATTTT.

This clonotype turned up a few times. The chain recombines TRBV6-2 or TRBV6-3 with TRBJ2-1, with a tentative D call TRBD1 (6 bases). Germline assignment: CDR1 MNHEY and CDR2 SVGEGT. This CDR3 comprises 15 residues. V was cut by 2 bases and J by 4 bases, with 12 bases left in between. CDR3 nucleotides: TGTGCCAGCAGTTACGGCCAGGGGCCATACAATGAGCAGTTCTTC. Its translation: CASSYGQGPYNEQFF.

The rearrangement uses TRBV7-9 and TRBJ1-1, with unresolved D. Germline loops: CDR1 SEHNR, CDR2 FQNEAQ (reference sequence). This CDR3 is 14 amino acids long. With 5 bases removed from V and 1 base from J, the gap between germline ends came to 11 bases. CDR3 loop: CASSVKLGNTEAFF. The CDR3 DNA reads TGTGCCAGCAGCGTAAAGTTAGGGAACACTGAAGCTTTCTTT.